This TCR beta chain appears in the sequencing data of a study of shared T cell receptors in the human thymus. The table came from immunoSEQ multiplex PCR; TCRdb's copy has only in-frame clones and leaves some out. The table has roughly 660,000 clones, 85% to 90% seen once. Only one count was recorded for this clone. In addition, the sample was reused for a study of human thymus T cells. Per that paper: During corrective heart surgery, resections were taken, and the thymus tissue came from them.

This TCR derives from a boy in the first two years of life with a congenital heart defect. The sequencing input was thymocytes.

The CDR3 loop is CASSQGTSGEQYF. The CDR3 nucleotides read TGTGCCAGCAGCCAAGGGACATCGGGCGAGCAGTACTTC. V and J are TRBV5-4 and TRBJ2-7; tentative D call: TRBD1 (6 bases). The germline CDR1 and CDR2 sequences are SGHNT and YYREEE (reference sequence). The CDR3 totals 13 residues. With 4 bases removed from V and 6 bases from J, the gap between germline ends came to 14 bases.